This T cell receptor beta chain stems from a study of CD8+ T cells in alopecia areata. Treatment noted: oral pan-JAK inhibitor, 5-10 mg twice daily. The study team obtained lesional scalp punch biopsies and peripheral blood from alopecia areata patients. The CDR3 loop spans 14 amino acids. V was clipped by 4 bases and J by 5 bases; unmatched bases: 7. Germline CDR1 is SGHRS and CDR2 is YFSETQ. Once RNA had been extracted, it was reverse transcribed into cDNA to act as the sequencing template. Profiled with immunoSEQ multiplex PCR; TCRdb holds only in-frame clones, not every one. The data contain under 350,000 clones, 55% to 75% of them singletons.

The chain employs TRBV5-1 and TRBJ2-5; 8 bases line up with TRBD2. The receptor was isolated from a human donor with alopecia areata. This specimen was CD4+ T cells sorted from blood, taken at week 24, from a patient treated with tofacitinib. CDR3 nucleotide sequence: TGCGCCAGCAGCCCGGGAGGGGGTCAGGAGACCCAGTACTTC. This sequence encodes CASSPGGGQETQYF.